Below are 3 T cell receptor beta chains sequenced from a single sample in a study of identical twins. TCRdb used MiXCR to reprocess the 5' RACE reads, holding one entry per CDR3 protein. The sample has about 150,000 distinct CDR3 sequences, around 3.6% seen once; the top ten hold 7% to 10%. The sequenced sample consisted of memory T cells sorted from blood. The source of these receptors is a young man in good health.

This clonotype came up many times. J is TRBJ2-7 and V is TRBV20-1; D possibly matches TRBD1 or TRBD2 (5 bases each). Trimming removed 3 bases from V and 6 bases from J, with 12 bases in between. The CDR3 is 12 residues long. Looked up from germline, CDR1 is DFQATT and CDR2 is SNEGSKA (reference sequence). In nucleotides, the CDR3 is TGCAGTGCTAGGGGGGAGCTCAGCGAGCAGTACTTC. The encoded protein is CSARGELSEQYF.

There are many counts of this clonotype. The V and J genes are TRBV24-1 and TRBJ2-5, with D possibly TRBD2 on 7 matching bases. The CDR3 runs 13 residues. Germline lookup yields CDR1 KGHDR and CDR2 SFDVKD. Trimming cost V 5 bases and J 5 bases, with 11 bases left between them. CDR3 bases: TGTGCCACCAGTGGGGGGGGCAGGGAGACCCAGTACTTC. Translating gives CATSGGGRETQYF.

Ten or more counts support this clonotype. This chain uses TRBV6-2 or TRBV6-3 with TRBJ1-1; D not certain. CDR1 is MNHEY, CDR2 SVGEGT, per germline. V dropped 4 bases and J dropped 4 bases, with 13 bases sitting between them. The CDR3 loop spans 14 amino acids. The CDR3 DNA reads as TGTGCCAGCAGTTTGATAGCGGTCACCACTGAAGCTTTCTTT. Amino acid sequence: CASSLIAVTTEAFF.